This T cell receptor (beta chain) originates from a study of shared clonotypes between healthy human individuals. Whole-study context: Per donor, CD8 memory used one plate, CD8 naive used two, CD4 memory used three and CD4 naive used three. Study observations and caveats: Only a few donors were included, so the genetic and exposure-history diversity represented was limited.

The table came from immunoSEQ multiplex PCR; TCRdb's copy has only in-frame clones and leaves some out. In the table there are more than 2,000,000 clones, just over 90% of which are singletons. The V end was cut by 0 bases, the J end by 3 bases, with 15 bases between. The CDR3 runs to 17 residues. CDR1 LNHNV and CDR2 YYDKDF come from the germline V gene (reference sequence). On this clone itself: Its target is unknown.

Nashville, Tennessee was home to all donors, who were Caucasian adults. Sample: naive CD4+ T cells sorted from blood. As to subset: CD45RA+ positively selected. The clonotype was recovered from a man younger than 35 in good health. The J gene is TRBJ2-1, the V gene TRBV15; D unresolved. The CDR3 coding sequence is TGTGCCACCAGCAGAGATTCAAGGACGGCGAACTACAATGAGCAGTTCTTC. Translated, it gives CATSRDSRTANYNEQFF.